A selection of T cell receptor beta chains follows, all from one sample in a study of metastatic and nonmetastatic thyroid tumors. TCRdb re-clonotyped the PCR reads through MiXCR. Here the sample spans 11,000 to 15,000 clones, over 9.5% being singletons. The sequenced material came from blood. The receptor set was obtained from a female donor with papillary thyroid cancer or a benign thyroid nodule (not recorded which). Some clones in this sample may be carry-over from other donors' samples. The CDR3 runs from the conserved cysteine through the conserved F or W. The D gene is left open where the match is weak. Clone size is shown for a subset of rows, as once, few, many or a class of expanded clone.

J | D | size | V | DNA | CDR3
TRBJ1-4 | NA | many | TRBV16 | TGTGCCAGCAGCCATCCTCAGGAGGGACCTGCTAATGAAAAACTGTTTTTT | CASSHPQEGPANEKLFF
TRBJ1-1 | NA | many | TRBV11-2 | TGTGCCAGCAGCTTAGACAGGGGTGACACTGAAGCTTTCTTT | CASSLDRGDTEAFF
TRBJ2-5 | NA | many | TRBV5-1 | TGCGCCAGCAGCTTAATGGGACACTTAGGAGCCCAAGAGACCCAGTACTTC | CASSLMGHLGAQETQYF
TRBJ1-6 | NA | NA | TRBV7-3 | TGTGCCAGCAGCTTAAGTGGGGGTGGTTCACCCCTCCACTTT | CASSLSGGGSPLHF
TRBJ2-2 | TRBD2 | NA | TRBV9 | TGTGCCAGCAGCGTTAGGGCAATTATAGCGGGAGGGAACACCGGGGAGCTGTTTTTT | CASSVRAIIAGGNTGELFF
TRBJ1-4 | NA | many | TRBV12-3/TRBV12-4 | TGTGCCAGCAGTCCCAATGGAGGAGGTGAAAAACTGTTTTTT | CASSPNGGGEKLFF
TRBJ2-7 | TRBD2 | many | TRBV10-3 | TGTGCCATCAGGGGTGTAGCCAGCGGGAGGGCCGCTTCCTACGAGCAGTACTTC | CAIRGVASGRAASYEQYF
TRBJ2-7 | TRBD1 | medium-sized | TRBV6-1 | TGTGCCAGCGGACAGGGGGCAGGAAGCTCCTACGAGCAGTACTTC | CASGQGAGSSYEQYF
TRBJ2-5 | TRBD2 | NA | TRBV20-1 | TGCAGTGCAAGACTAGCGGGGGGACAAGAGGCCCAGTACTTC | CSARLAGGQEAQYF
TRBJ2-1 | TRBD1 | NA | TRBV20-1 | TGCAGTGCTCCACCAGGCGGGACAGGGGCTGAGCAGTTCTTC | CSAPPGGTGAEQFF
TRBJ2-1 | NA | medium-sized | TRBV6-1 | TGTGCCAGCACCTCTTCGGGGCCTCAGTTCTTC | CASTSSGPQFF
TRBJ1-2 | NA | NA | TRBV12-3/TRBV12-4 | TGTGCCAGCAGTTTTGGGCCAGGGCTGTATGGCTACACCTTC | CASSFGPGLYGYTF
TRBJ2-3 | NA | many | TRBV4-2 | TGTGCCAGCAGCCAAGATCCCGGGCGATCTGGGGGCCGCACAGATACGCAGTATTTT | CASSQDPGRSGGRTDTQYF
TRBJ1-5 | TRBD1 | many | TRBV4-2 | TGTGCCAGCAGCCAGGGACAGGGAGCCAATCAGCCCCAGCATTTT | CASSQGQGANQPQHF
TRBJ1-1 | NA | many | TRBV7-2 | TGTGCCAGCAGCCTACAGTCGGCGTTGATTGAAGCTTTCTTT | CASSLQSALIEAFF
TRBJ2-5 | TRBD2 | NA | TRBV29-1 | TGCAGCGGTTCGCCACGGGGGGGCAACGGAGAGACCCAGTACTTC | CSGSPRGGNGETQYF
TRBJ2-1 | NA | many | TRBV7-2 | TGTGCCAGCAGCTCGGACCCGAGCTCCTACAATGAGCAGTTCTTC | CASSSDPSSYNEQFF
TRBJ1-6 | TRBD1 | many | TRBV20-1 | TGCAGTGCTAGGGGGGGACAGGGCCGCTCCTATAATTCACCCCTCCACTTT | CSARGGQGRSYNSPLHF
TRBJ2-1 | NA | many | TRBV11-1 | TGTGCCAGCAGCGATTCCGATCGGAGTAGCTACAATGAGCAGTTCTTC | CASSDSDRSSYNEQFF
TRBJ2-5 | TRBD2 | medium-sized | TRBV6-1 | TGTGCCAGCAGCCGGACTAGCGGGGATCAAGAGACCCAGTACTTC | CASSRTSGDQETQYF